Below are 27 T cell receptor beta chains sequenced from a single sample in a study of molecular identifiers for immune sequencing clone quantification. From the PCR reads, TCRdb called clonotypes with MiXCR, one entry per CDR3 protein. The sample has under 350,000 distinct CDR3 sequences, roughly a quarter seen once. Sequencing was done on a sample of naive CD8+ T cells from blood, with Jurkat cell RNA spiked in. Noted subset: FACS-sorted CD8+CD4-CCR7+CD45RA+ naive T cells. The receptors come from a human donor in good health. Some libraries in this study had Jurkat cell RNA spiked in.

The chain is built from TRBV27 and TRBJ1-6, with D hard to call. The germline V gene has CDR1 MNHEY and CDR2 SMNVEV (reference sequence). This CDR3 comprises 15 residues. Trimming stripped 9 bases from V and 0 bases from J, with 12 bases between. CDR3 region: CASNSGSSYNSPLHF. CDR3 DNA sequence: TGTGCCAGTAACAGCGGAAGCTCCTATAATTCACCCCTCCACTTT.

With respect to this clonotype: A much larger clone lies one base from this, so it may be a read error. The V call is TRBV7-6, the J call TRBJ2-1; TRBD1 might be the D (5 bases). In germline, CDR1 is SGHVS, CDR2 FNYEAQ. The CDR3 totals 15 residues. The CDR3 loop reads CASRLDRNSYNEQLF. The CDR3 region has the DNA TGTGCCAGCAGACTCGACAGAAACTCCTACAATGAGCAGTTGTTC.

Concerning this clonotype itself: The junction does not match germline at one end; this may be a read error. The genes are TRBV30 and TRBJ1-1; D remains unclear. This CDR3 contains 17 residues. CDR1 GTSNPN and CDR2 SVGIG come from the germline V gene (reference sequence). The CDR3 reads CARSVNSREFQNTEAFF. Written as DNA, the CDR3 is TGTGCCAGGAGTGTAAATTCGAGGGAATTCCAGAACACTGAAGCTTTCTTT.

The chain links TRBV6-1 to TRBJ2-7; 9 bases align to TRBD1. CDR1 MNHNS and CDR2 SASEGT come from the germline V gene. The CDR3 is 15 amino acids. The junction had 10 bases not matched to a gene; V was cut back by 5 bases and J by 5 bases. Here the CDR3 DNA reads TGTGCCAGCAGTCGGACAGGGGCCCTAGGGGACGAGCAGTACTTC. It specifies CASSRTGALGDEQYF.

This clonotype was seen many times. The CDR3 nucleotides read TGTGCCAGCAGTGCGCACAAGGCTGTGACTGAAGCTTTCTTT. Encoded protein: CASSAHKAVTEAFF. J is TRBJ1-1 and V is TRBV28; no clear D gene. CDR3 length: 14 amino acids. Germline CDR1 is MDHEN and CDR2 is SYDVKM. V was shortened by 5 bases and J by 5 bases, with 15 bases between the two germline ends.

As regards this clonotype: A much larger clone is a single base away; this may be a read error. The chain has TRBV7-9 and TRBJ1-1, with TRBD1 as a possible D gene (5 bases). V shed 8 bases and J shed 7 bases, with 17 bases lying between them. The CDR3 covers 13 residues. CDR1 is SEHNR, CDR2 FQNEAQ, per germline (reference sequence). CDR3 residues: CASGSNTGNEAFF. Written as DNA, the CDR3 is TGTGCCAGCGGCTCCAATACAGGAAATGAAGCTTTCTTT.

This clonotype came up a few times. The chain uses TRBV20-1 and TRBJ1-1; D is ambiguous. Trimming removed 3 bases at V and 6 bases at J, with 11 bases between. Looked up from germline, CDR1 is DFQATT and CDR2 is SNEGSKA (reference sequence). This CDR3 comprises 12 residues. The CDR3, as DNA: TGCAGTGCTAGTATCGGGGTACCTGAAGCTTTCTTT. Residues: CSASIGVPEAFF.

This clonotype has ten or more counts. The chain recombines TRBV7-2 with TRBJ1-1; perhaps TRBD1 as D (6 bases). CDR1 and CDR2 from the germline V gene are SGHTA and FQGNSA. V shed 2 bases and J shed 8 bases, with 15 bases lying between them. The CDR3 runs to 14 residues. The CDR3 region has the DNA TGTGCCAGCAGCTTACGCGGGGGCCACGAGGAAGCTTTCTTT. Protein product: CASSLRGGHEEAFF.

This clonotype occurred a few times. The chain has TRBV5-1 and TRBJ2-5; TRBD1 matches 7 bases. Germline CDR1 reads SGHRS; CDR2 reads YFSETQ. J gave up 5 bases and V 5 bases, and 6 bases lay outside the gene matches. The CDR3 is 13 amino acids. The CDR3, as DNA: TGCGCCAGCAGAGAGGGGGCGGATGAGACCCAGTACTTC. Its protein is CASREGADETQYF.

The chain joins TRBV4-3 to TRBJ1-3, with 7 nucleotides matching TRBD1. The V gene end was trimmed by 4 bases and the J gene end by 0 bases; junction bases not matched to a gene: 3. The CDR3 contains 15 residues. Germline V gene data show CDR1 as LGHNA and CDR2 as YSLEER. CDR3 bases: TGCGCCAGCAGCCGCGGGACAGCCTCTGGAAACACCATATATTTT. Amino acids: CASSRGTASGNTIYF.

V gene TRBV4-3 combines with J gene TRBJ2-7; D not certain. The length of the CDR3 is 11 residues. Germline CDR1 LGHNA, CDR2 YSLEER. V shed 4 bases and J shed 9 bases, with 10 bases lying between them. This chain's CDR3 is CASSPPPAQYF. The CDR3 DNA is TGCGCCAGCAGCCCCCCCCCCGCGCAGTACTTC.

The chain links TRBV20-1 to TRBJ1-5; D gene unclear. The CDR3 runs to 14 residues. V was trimmed by 0 bases and J by 0 bases, leaving 6 bases between them. Looked up from germline, CDR1 is DFQATT and CDR2 is SNEGSKA (reference sequence). The CDR3 loop is CSAREIYSNQPQHF. As DNA, the CDR3 is TGCAGTGCTAGAGAGATCTATAGCAATCAGCCCCAGCATTTT.

A remark on this clonotype: At one boundary the junction diverges from the germline segment, which might be a read error. J is TRBJ2-5 and V is TRBV5-5; 13 bases are a match to TRBD2. This CDR3 has 17 residues. Germline CDR1 SGHKS, CDR2 YYEKEE (reference sequence). The CDR3 DNA reads as TGTGCCAGCAGACCACCCGGACTAGCGGGGGAGAAAGAGCCCCAGTACTTC. Amino acids: CASRPPGLAGEKEPQYF.

This clonotype was observed a single time. The chain carries TRBV6-2 or TRBV6-3 and TRBJ2-5; 8 bases are a match to TRBD2. V shed 2 bases and J 4 bases; nucleotides not matched to a gene: 15. Germline V gene data show CDR1 as MNHEY and CDR2 as SVGEGT. This CDR3 is 18 amino acids long. CDR3 loop: CASSYHAKTSARGETQYF. In nucleotides, the CDR3 is TGTGCCAGCAGTTACCACGCCAAGACTAGCGCAAGAGGAGAGACCCAGTACTTC.

This clonotype was picked up a small number of times. This rearrangement joins TRBV4-2 to TRBJ2-5, with D uncertain. The germline V gene has CDR1 LGHNA and CDR2 YNFKEQ. Trimming shortened V by 0 bases and J by 7 bases, and 12 bases separated the two germline ends. This CDR3 has 14 residues. This CDR3 is CASSQEASPPTQYF. The CDR3 region has the DNA TGTGCCAGCAGCCAAGAGGCCTCCCCCCCGACCCAGTACTTC.

This clonotype was seen only a few times. This chain links TRBV6-2 or TRBV6-3 with TRBJ1-5, with unresolved D. The germline V and J ends were trimmed by 5 bases and 0 bases, with 11 bases remaining between them. This CDR3 has 15 amino acids. The V gene's germline CDR1 is MNHEY and CDR2 SVGEGT. The CDR3 nucleotides are TGTGCCAGCAGTACCGGGATGTATAGCAATCAGCCCCAGCATTTT. Translating gives CASSTGMYSNQPQHF.

The CDR3 is CASSSGLIFGAGELFF. In DNA, the CDR3 is TGTGCCAGCAGCTCGGGACTAATTTTTGGCGCCGGGGAGCTGTTTTTT. The gene calls are TRBV12-3 or TRBV12-4 and TRBJ2-2; 7 bases line up with TRBD2. V trimming: 6 bases; J trimming: 6 bases; junction bases outside the gene matches: 13. The CDR3 consists of 16 residues.

This clonotype was observed many times. The rearrangement uses TRBV6-5 and TRBJ2-5; no definite D call. Germline V lookup: CDR1 MNHEY, CDR2 SVGAGI. The CDR3 has 13 residues. V was pared by 2 bases and J by 7 bases, with 11 bases between. CDR3 amino acids: CASSYDFSGTQYF. The CDR3 bases are TGTGCCAGCAGTTACGACTTTTCGGGGACCCAGTACTTC.

Many counts were recorded for this clonotype. J is TRBJ1-1 and V is TRBV5-3; 10 nucleotides agree with TRBD1. Being an ORF, TRBV5-3 has a function that is uncertain. The CDR3 spans 20 residues. The J segment lost 3 bases and the V segment lost 5 bases, leaving 22 bases of the junction unmatched. The CDR3 sequence: CARRGDSETGGANSDTEAFF. As DNA, the CDR3 is TGTGCCAGAAGAGGAGACTCAGAGACAGGGGGCGCGAATTCGGACACTGAAGCTTTCTTT.

To note about this clonotype: At one end, the junction sequence differs from germline, possibly due to a read error. The V gene is TRBV5-1, the J gene TRBJ2-7; 8 nucleotides agree with TRBD1. CDR3 size: 13 residues. CDR1 SGHRS and CDR2 YFSETQ come from the germline V gene. The CDR3 coding sequence is TGCGCCCGCAGCTTGGACAGGGTGACCGAGCAGTCCTTC. Encoded protein: CARSLDRVTEQSF.

This clonotype showed up just a few times. The chain carries TRBV19 and TRBJ2-7, with D possibly TRBD1 on 6 matching bases. Trimming removed 3 bases at V and 0 bases at J, with 12 bases between. CDR1 is LNHDA and CDR2 is SQIVND in the germline V gene (reference sequence). There are 15 residues in the CDR3. The CDR3 DNA reads as TGTGCCAGTAGTATCGGGACATACTCCTCCTACGAGCAGTACTTC. The encoded protein is CASSIGTYSSYEQYF.

The J gene is TRBJ1-5, the V gene TRBV6-2 or TRBV6-3; D might be TRBD1 (5 bases). Trimming took 5 bases from V and 4 from J, leaving 12 bases between them. Germline values: CDR1 MNHEY, CDR2 SVGEGT. The CDR3 has 14 amino acids. CDR3 coding DNA: TGTGCCAGCAGTGACCTACCAGGGAATCAGCCCCAGCATTTT. Translating gives CASSDLPGNQPQHF.

The chain links TRBV6-2 or TRBV6-3 to TRBJ2-7; D ambiguous. V lost 2 bases, J lost 7 bases, and 9 bases lay in between. The germline gives CDR1 MNHEY, CDR2 SVGEGT. The CDR3 runs 12 residues. This CDR3 reads CASSYSQEEQYF. In DNA, the CDR3 is TGTGCCAGCAGTTACAGCCAGGAGGAGCAGTACTTC.

This clonotype showed up just a few times. The chain recombines TRBV27 with TRBJ1-6; 8 bases match TRBD1. The trim removed 5 bases at V and 1 base at J, leaving 1 base unmatched. The germline gives CDR1 MNHEY, CDR2 SMNVEV (reference sequence). There are 15 residues in the CDR3. This CDR3 is CASSGQGSYNSPLHF. CDR3 coding DNA: TGTGCCAGCAGTGGACAGGGATCCTATAATTCACCCCTCCACTTT.

This clonotype was picked up many times. V usage is TRBV4-1 and J usage is TRBJ2-1, with TRBD2 identical over 12 bases. CDR1 MGHRA and CDR2 YSYEKL come from the germline V gene. The J segment lost 4 bases and the V segment lost 6 bases, leaving 4 bases of the junction unmatched. This CDR3 region has 15 residues. CDR3 sequence: CASSETSGGYNEQFF. The CDR3 DNA follows: TGCGCCAGCAGTGAGACTAGCGGGGGTTACAATGAGCAGTTCTTC.

Notes on this clonotype: A clone one base away is much larger, so this may be a read error. The chain is built from TRBV6-2 or TRBV6-3 and TRBJ1-1, with D possibly matching TRBD1 (5 bases). The CDR3 extends over 12 amino acids. Germline CDR1 and CDR2: MNHEY and SVGEGT. CDR3 sequence: CASSYQGTEVFF. The CDR3 region has the DNA TGTGCCAGCAGTTACCAGGGCACTGAAGTTTTCTTT.

This clonotype was picked up many times. The CDR3 DNA reads as TGTGCCAGCAGCTTTGGGTGGACAGGGGAAGTGGAGACCCAGTACTTC. This translates into CASSFGWTGEVETQYF. This rearrangement joins TRBV5-5 to TRBJ2-5; 9 bases match TRBD1. Germline V gene lookup returns CDR1 SGHKS and CDR2 YYEKEE (reference sequence). CDR3 size: 16 residues. V shed 2 bases and J 5 bases; nucleotides not matched to a gene: 10.